The 9 T cell receptor beta chains below were found in one sample sequenced in a study of T cell changes during pregnancy in multiple sclerosis. Generated by immunoSEQ multiplex PCR, the TCRdb table keeps only in-frame clones and is missing some. Among fewer than 85,000 clones listed, approximately 92% were seen once. The sample in question was peripheral blood, obtained before pregnancy. The source of these receptors is a female donor with multiple sclerosis, enrolled in a pregnancy study.

This chain connects TRBV9 to TRBJ2-1; the match to TRBD2 covers 8 bases. Germline V CDR1 and CDR2: SGDLS, YYNGEE. This CDR3 is built from 14 residues. V lost 0 bases to trimming and J lost 6 bases; unmatched junction nucleotides: 2. This CDR3 is CASSVAGGRNEQFF. As DNA, the CDR3 is TGTGCCAGCAGCGTAGCGGGAGGGCGCAATGAGCAGTTCTTC. Using reference TRBV9 and TRBJ2-1 for the parts outside the CDR3, the full variable domain is DSGVTQTPKHLITATGQRVTLRCSPRSGDLSVYWYQQSLDQGLQFLIQYYNGEERAKGNILERFSAQQFPDLHSELNLSSLELGDSALYFCASSVAGGRNEQFFGPGTRLTVL.

J is TRBJ2-1 and V is TRBV9; 7 bases agree with TRBD1. Unmatched junction bases numbered 3, after V lost 4 bases and J lost 5 bases. The CDR3 is made up of 13 amino acids. Germline CDR1 and CDR2: SGDLS and YYNGEE. CDR3 coding DNA: TGTGCCAGCAGCCTCGGACAGGACAATGAGCAGTTCTTC. It codes for CASSLGQDNEQFF.

This rearrangement joins TRBV19 to TRBJ1-1; 8 nucleotides agree with TRBD1. Losses at the gene ends were 5 bases for V and 0 bases for J; bases not matched to a gene: 8. From germline, CDR1 is LNHDA and CDR2 SQIVND (reference sequence). The CDR3 loop spans 16 amino acids. The DNA for the CDR3 is TGTGCCAGTAGTCTCGGACAGGGCCGAATGAACACTGAAGCTTTCTTT. Translation gives CASSLGQGRMNTEAFF.

The chain links TRBV5-1 to TRBJ1-1; TRBD1 matches at 9 bases. J was trimmed by 1 base and V by 4 bases; bases with no gene match: 11. The CDR3 spans 17 residues. Germline V gene data show CDR1 as SGHRS and CDR2 as YFSETQ. CDR3 in DNA: TGCGCCAGCAGCCGGACCGGGACAGGGATTTCGAACACTGAAGCTTTCTTT. As protein: CASSRTGTGISNTEAFF.

CDR3 DNA sequence: TGTGCCAGCAGCTCAGGAAACAGGGCTTTGGAGACCCAGTACTTC. Amino acids: CASSSGNRALETQYF. The V and J genes are TRBV7-2 and TRBJ2-5; possibly TRBD1 for D (6 bases). V dropped 4 bases and J dropped 5 bases, with 17 bases sitting between them. Germline-derived CDR1 and CDR2 are SGHTA and FQGNSA. The CDR3 covers 15 residues.

The chain combines TRBV5-4 with TRBJ2-5; unclear D gene. V was trimmed by 4 bases and J by 2 bases, leaving 9 bases between them. The V gene's germline CDR1 is SGHNT and CDR2 YYREEE (reference sequence). The CDR3 consists of 13 residues. CDR3 amino acids: CASSPGQQETQYF. The CDR3 coding sequence is TGTGCCAGCAGCCCGGGTCAACAAGAGACCCAGTACTTC. Full variable domain (outside the CDR3, taken from reference TRBV5-4 and TRBJ2-5): ETGVTQSPTHLIKTRGQQVTLRCSSQSGHNTVSWYQQALGQGPQFIFQYYREEENGRGNFPPRFSGLQFPNYSSELNVNALELDDSALYLCASSPGQQETQYFGPGTRLLVL.

The V gene is TRBV27, the J gene TRBJ1-2, with TRBD1 matching over 9 bases. This CDR3 has 16 residues. Germline V gene sequence: CDR1 MNHEY, CDR2 SMNVEV (reference sequence). The ends lost 6 bases at V and 8 bases at J; junction bases unmatched: 16. The DNA of the CDR3 is TGTGCCAGCAGCCGAAGGGACAGGGCCTCTCGGGGAGGCTACACCTTC. This codes for CASSRRDRASRGGYTF.

V usage is TRBV6-5 and J usage is TRBJ2-7; 9 positions match TRBD2. From germline, CDR1 is MNHEY and CDR2 SVGAGI. This CDR3 has 15 amino acids. The junction had 6 bases not matched to a gene; V was cut back by 2 bases and J by 4 bases. CDR3 coding DNA: TGTGCCAGCAGTTACGAGGCGGGAGGGTCTTACGAGCAGTACTTC. Translating gives CASSYEAGGSYEQYF.

A single count supports this clone. The chain combines TRBV28 with TRBJ2-1, with D perhaps matching TRBD1 (6 bases). Germline V lookup: CDR1 MDHEN, CDR2 SYDVKM. The CDR3 has 14 residues. V was trimmed by 6 bases and J by 10 bases, leaving 19 bases between them. This chain's CDR3 is CASSLPTPRGEQFF. CDR3 DNA sequence: TGTGCCAGCAGCCTGCCGACCCCAAGGGGGGAGCAGTTCTTC. Based on the CDR3 plus reference TRBV28 and TRBJ2-1, the full variable domain is DVKVTQSSRYLVKRTGEKVFLECVQDMDHENMFWYRQDPGLGLRLIYFSYDVKMKEKGDIPEGYSVSREKKERFSLILESASTNQTSMYLCASSLPTPRGEQFFGPGTRLTVL.